The present T cell receptor beta chain was sequenced within a study of blood T cell repertoires in COVID-19. In the study overall: Italy, Spain and the United States were the sources of the convalescent and acute COVID-19 samples. PBMCs, B-cell-depleted T cells, or T cells provided the cDNA or gDNA that made up the material.

A single count supports this clone. The CDR3 loop spans 18 amino acids. Germline CDR1 SGHAT, CDR2 FQNNGV. V was pared by 4 bases and J by 2 bases, with 12 bases of the junction left unmatched. Per the study methods: By means of reference gene primer amplification, nucleated cell counts were estimated. The method was immunoSEQ multiplex PCR; TCRdb's version includes in-frame clones alone and lacks a portion of them. V and J calls and clone size are as listed in that table; D and trimming were resolved from the DNA. The sample has some 190,000 clones, more than 65% seen once; the top ten hold over 9.5%.

The sequence came from a woman older than 75 with active or convalescent COVID-19. The V and J genes are TRBV11-2 and TRBJ2-7; 12 nucleotides match TRBD2. The sequenced sample was peripheral blood. The CDR3 bases are TGTGCCAGCAGCTGGAGGACCGGGACTAGCGGGCCCACCTACGAGCAGTACTTC. This sequence encodes CASSWRTGTSGPTYEQYF.